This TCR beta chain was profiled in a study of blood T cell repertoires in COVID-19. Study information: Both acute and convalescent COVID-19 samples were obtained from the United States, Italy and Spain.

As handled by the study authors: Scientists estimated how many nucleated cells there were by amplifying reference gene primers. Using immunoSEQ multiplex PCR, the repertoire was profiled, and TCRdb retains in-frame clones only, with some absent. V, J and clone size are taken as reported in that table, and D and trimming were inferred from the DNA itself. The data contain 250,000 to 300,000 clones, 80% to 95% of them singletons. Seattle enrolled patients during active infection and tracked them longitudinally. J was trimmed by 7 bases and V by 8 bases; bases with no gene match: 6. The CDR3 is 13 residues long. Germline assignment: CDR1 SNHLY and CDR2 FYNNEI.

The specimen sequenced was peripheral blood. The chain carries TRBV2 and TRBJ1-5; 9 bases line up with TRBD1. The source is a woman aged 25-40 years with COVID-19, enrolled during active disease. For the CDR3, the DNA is TGTGCCAGCTCCCGGGACAGGGCCCAGCCCCAGCATTTT. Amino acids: CASSRDRAQPQHF.